One and the same sample provided the 10 T cell receptor beta chains below, sequenced in a study of CXCR3-negative and CXCR3-positive naive CD8 T cells. Study findings and constraints: More hydrophobic TRB CDR3s occurred in CXCR3-positive than in CXCR3-negative naive cells.

cDNA libraries for TRB were generated by 5' RACE incorporating UMI labels. TCRdb re-analyzed the 5' RACE reads; it lists each CDR3 protein once, without DNA. The repertoire table contains about 90,000 distinct CDR3 sequences. These receptors lack a known antigen. The sequenced material came from naive CXCR3+ CD8+ T cells from blood. The subset was: CD45RO-CCR7+CD27+CD95- naive CD8+ T cells expressing CXCR3 (TNR3+). Receptors originate from a human donor in good health. Some clones in this sample may be carry-over from other donors' samples.

This rearrangement joins TRBV20-1 to TRBJ2-7. The CDR3 is 14 amino acids. The germline V gene encodes CDR1 DFQATT and CDR2 SNEGSKA (reference sequence). CDR3 in amino acids: CSPYIMGTIYEQYF.

This rearrangement joins TRBV4-3 to TRBJ1-1. The CDR3 has 16 amino acids. Germline CDR1 and CDR2: LGHNA and YSLEER. The CDR3 loop reads CASSQYDRDMNTEAFF.

The V call is TRBV6-2 or TRBV6-3, the J call TRBJ1-5; the TRBD1 assignment by TCRdb is unverifiable without DNA. The CDR3 is 14 amino acids. Germline CDR1 is MNHEY and CDR2 is SVGEGT. CDR3: CASSYPGLGQPQHF.

The V call is TRBV6-2 or TRBV6-3, the J call TRBJ2-7; with no DNA, the TCRdb D assignment of TRBD1 cannot be verified. Germline V gene sequence: CDR1 MNHEY, CDR2 SVGEGT. The CDR3 is 15 amino acids. CDR3 sequence reads: CASSYGDRGWYEQYF.

The genes are TRBV7-9 and TRBJ1-1. The CDR3 consists of 12 residues. CDR1 is SEHNR and CDR2 is FQNEAQ in the germline V gene (reference sequence). This chain's CDR3 is CASSPDTIEAFF. The complete variable domain, with remaining parts taken from reference TRBV7-9 and TRBJ1-1, reads DTGVSQNPRHKITKRGQNVTFRCDPISEHNRLYWYRQTLGQGPEFLTYFQNEAQLEKSRLLSDRFSAERPKGSFSTLEIQRTEQGDSAMYLCASSPDTIEAFFGQGTRLTVV.

V usage is TRBV27 and J usage is TRBJ2-3. Germline V gene lookup returns CDR1 MNHEY and CDR2 SMNVEV (reference sequence). The CDR3 consists of 14 residues. CDR3 region: CASSPYTSTDTQYF.

This chain links TRBV4-2 with TRBJ2-3; TCRdb lists TRBD2, though no DNA is available to test this call. The CDR3 covers 16 residues. Germline CDR1 LGHNA, CDR2 YNFKEQ. CDR3 sequence reads: CASSQDPAGSTDTQYF.

The rearrangement uses TRBV5-1 and TRBJ2-5; the TCRdb D gene call, TRBD1, has no DNA to confirm it. The CDR3 runs to 13 residues. The germline V gene encodes CDR1 SGHRS and CDR2 YFSETQ. CDR3 loop: CASSSGGAGTQYF.

The chain uses TRBV29-1 and TRBJ1-5. CDR3 length: 13 amino acids. Looked up from germline, CDR1 is SQVTM and CDR2 is ANQGSEA. The CDR3 loop is CSVGGGPNQPQHF.

The gene calls are TRBV4-1 and TRBJ1-5; the D call of TRBD1 rests on TCRdb alone, since no DNA is present to check it. The CDR3 contains 15 residues. CDR1 is MGHRA and CDR2 is YSYEKL in the germline V gene. The CDR3: CASSLGGGDNQPQHF.